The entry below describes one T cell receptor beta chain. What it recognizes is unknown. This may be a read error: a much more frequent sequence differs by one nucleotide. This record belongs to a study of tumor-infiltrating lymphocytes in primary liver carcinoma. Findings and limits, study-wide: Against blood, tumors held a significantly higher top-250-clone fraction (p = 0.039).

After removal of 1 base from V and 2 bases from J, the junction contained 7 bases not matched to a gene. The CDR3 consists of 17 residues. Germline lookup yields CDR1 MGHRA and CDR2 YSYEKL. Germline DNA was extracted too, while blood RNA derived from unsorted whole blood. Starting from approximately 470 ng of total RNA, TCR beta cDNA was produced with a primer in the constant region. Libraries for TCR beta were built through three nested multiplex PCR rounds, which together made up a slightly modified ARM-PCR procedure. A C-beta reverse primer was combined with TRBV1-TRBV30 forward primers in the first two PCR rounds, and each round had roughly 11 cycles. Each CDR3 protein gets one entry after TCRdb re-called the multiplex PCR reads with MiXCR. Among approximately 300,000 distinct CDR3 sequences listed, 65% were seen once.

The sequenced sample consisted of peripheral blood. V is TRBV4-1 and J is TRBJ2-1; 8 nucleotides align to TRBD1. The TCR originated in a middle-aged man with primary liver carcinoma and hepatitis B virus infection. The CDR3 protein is CASSQVMVQGAYNEQFF. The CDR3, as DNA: TGCGCCAGCAGCCAAGTTATGGTACAGGGGGCCTACAATGAGCAGTTCTTC.